These T cell receptor beta chains were read from a single sample in a study of early T cells in non-severe SARS-CoV-2 infection. TCRdb re-derived calls from the 5' RACE reads in MiXCR, one entry per CDR3 protein. This table holds approximately 42,000 distinct CDR3 sequences, 7% to 7.5% found once. The sequenced sample was whole blood. The receptors were gathered from an adult who was a healthcare worker with PCR-confirmed SARS-CoV-2 infection or an uninfected control (not recorded which). CDR3s include the opening cysteine and the closing phenylalanine or tryptophan.

v_gene	j_gene	CDR3aa
TRBV7-3	TRBJ2-1	CASSRNLGEQFF
TRBV14	TRBJ2-1	CASSQQEYNEQFF
TRBV7-9	TRBJ2-7	CASSQSGGNSYEQYF
TRBV7-9	TRBJ1-4	CASSLNRGPRRGTNEKLFF
TRBV7-6	TRBJ2-5	CASSPRTGEETQYF
TRBV10-3	TRBJ2-1	CAINTGPEQFF
TRBV12-5	TRBJ2-5	CASVAGERETQYF
TRBV20-1	TRBJ2-1	CSALPLQGAFYNEQFF
TRBV6-5	TRBJ1-1	CASSYSLSGGQGGSAFF
TRBV12-3/TRBV12-4	TRBJ2-7	CASSLGQGAFEQYF
TRBV6-2/TRBV6-3	TRBJ2-7	CAGASGASYEQYF
TRBV3-1	TRBJ2-5	CASSQEDRAQYF
TRBV14	TRBJ1-4	CASSPWGANEKLFF
TRBV5-1	TRBJ1-2	CASSLQTDYGYTF
TRBV30	TRBJ1-5	CAWTLNGGSQPQHF
TRBV6-1	TRBJ1-4	CASSELPEKLFF
TRBV19	TRBJ1-1	CASSLPATEAFF
TRBV2	TRBJ1-4	CASRPGAGNEKLFF
TRBV5-5	TRBJ2-3	CASSAGGVFTDTQYF
TRBV11-2	TRBJ2-7	CASSSDTGEQYF
TRBV30	TRBJ1-2	CAWSRTDKNYGYTF
TRBV9	TRBJ1-6	CASSSYRENSPLHF
TRBV11-2	TRBJ2-7	CASSLRGGTDYEQYF
TRBV9	TRBJ1-1	CASSVRRGTEAFF